This T cell receptor beta chain was found in a study of cytomegalovirus exposure and HLA in healthy donors. Regarding the study as a whole: The study carried out a later analysis of TCR beta sequences. It associated 16,951 of them with specific HLA alleles at a false discovery rate of 0.05. Earlier analysis found most TCR beta V segments productive about 87% or about 30% of the time. In a later analysis, common viral pathogens appeared linked to several of the most significant clusters. According to the study, roughly 160 TCR beta chains were cytomegalovirus-associated.

Vbeta (60) and Jbeta (13) primers were used in the PCR. Only in-frame clones appear in the TCRdb table, and some are missing; sequencing was by immunoSEQ multiplex PCR. The specimen's table records around 63,000 clones. The CDR3 spans 17 residues. V was pared by 10 bases and J by 5 bases, with 17 bases of the junction left unmatched. In germline, CDR1 is SEHNR, CDR2 FQNEAQ (reference sequence). On this clone: Antigen unknown.

The V call is TRBV7-9, the J call TRBJ2-1; 10 nucleotides match TRBD2. Sample: PBMCs. This receptor was identified in a woman in her 30s in good health and CMV-seronegative. The CDR3 bases are TGTGCCACCCTCACCCCGGAAAGCGGGAGGGCCCACAATGAGCAGTTCTTC. This translates into CATLTPESGRAHNEQFF.